This TCR beta chain was observed in a study of cytomegalovirus exposure and HLA in healthy donors. Whole-study results and caveats: Excluded: some indistinguishable V segments such as TRBV6-2 and TRBV6-3.

This clone was detected only once. What it binds is unknown. PCR employed 60 Vbeta and 13 Jbeta primers. Only in-frame clones appear in the TCRdb table, and some are missing; sequencing was by immunoSEQ multiplex PCR. The sample carries about 150,000 clones, 60% to 80% recorded once. CDR3 length equals 15 residues. In germline, CDR1 is MDHEN, CDR2 SYDVKM. V trimming: 1 base; J trimming: 4 bases; junction bases outside the gene matches: 2. Sequences were obtained from PBMCs. The sequence was collected from a male donor in good health and CMV-seronegative. This chain joins TRBV28 and TRBJ2-1; 9 bases align to TRBD2. CDR3 DNA sequence: TGTGCCAGCAGTTTATCTAGCGGGATATACAATGAGCAGTTCTTC. As protein: CASSLSSGIYNEQFF.